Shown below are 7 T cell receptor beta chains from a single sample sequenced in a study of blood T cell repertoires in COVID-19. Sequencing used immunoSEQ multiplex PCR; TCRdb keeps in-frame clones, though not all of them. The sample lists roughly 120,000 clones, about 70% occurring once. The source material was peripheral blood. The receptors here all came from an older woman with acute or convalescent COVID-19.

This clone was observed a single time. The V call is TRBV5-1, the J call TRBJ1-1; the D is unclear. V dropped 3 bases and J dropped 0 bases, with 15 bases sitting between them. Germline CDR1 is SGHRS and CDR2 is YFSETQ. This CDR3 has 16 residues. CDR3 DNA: TGCGCCAGCAGCTCCGGTGGACTAGCCTTGAACACTGAAGCTTTCTTT. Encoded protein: CASSSGGLALNTEAFF. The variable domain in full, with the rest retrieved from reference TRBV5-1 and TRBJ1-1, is KAGVTQTPRYLIKTRGQQVTLSCSPISGHRSVSWYQQTPGQGLQFLFEYFSETQRNKGNFPGRFSGRQFSNSRSEMNVSTLELGDSALYLCASSSGGLALNTEAFFGQGTRLTVV.

CDR3 in DNA: TGTGCCAGCAGTTTTCCGGGTTCTAGCAATCAGCCCCAGCATTTT. It specifies CASSFPGSSNQPQHF. The rearrangement uses TRBV28 and TRBJ1-5; D not resolved. This CDR3 spans 15 amino acids. The ends were cut back, 3 bases at V and 0 bases at J, with 9 bases in the middle. CDR1 and CDR2 from the germline V gene are MDHEN and SYDVKM.

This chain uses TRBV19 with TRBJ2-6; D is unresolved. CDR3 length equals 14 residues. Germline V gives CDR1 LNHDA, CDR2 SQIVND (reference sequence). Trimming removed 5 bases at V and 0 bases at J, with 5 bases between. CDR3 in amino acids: CASSAYSGANVLTF. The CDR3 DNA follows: TGTGCCAGTAGTGCGTACTCTGGGGCCAACGTCCTGACTTTC.

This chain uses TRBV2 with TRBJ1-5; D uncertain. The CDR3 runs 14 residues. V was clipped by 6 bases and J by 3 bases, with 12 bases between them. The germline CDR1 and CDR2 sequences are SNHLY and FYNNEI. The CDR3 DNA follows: TGTGCCAGCAGCCCGGTATACTACAATCAGCCCCAGCATTTT. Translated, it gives CASSPVYYNQPQHF.

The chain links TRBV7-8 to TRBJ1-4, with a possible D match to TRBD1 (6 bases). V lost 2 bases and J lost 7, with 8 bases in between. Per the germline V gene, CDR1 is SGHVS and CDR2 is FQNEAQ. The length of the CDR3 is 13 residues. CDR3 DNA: TGTGCCAGCAGCTTACGGGGGGCTGAAAAACTGTTTTTT. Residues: CASSLRGAEKLFF.

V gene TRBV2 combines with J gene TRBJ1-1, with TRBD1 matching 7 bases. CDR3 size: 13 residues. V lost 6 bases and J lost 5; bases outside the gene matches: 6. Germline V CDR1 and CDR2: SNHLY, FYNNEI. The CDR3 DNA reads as TGTGCCAGCAGACAAAACAGGGGAACTGAAGCTTTCTTT. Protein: CASRQNRGTEAFF.

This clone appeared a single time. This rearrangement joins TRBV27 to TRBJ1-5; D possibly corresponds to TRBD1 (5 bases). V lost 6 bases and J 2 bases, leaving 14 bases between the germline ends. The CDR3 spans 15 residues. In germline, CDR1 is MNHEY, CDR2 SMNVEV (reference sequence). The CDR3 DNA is TGTGCCAGCAGCGGGGGAACGGAGGGCAATCAGCCCCAGCATTTT. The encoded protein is CASSGGTEGNQPQHF.